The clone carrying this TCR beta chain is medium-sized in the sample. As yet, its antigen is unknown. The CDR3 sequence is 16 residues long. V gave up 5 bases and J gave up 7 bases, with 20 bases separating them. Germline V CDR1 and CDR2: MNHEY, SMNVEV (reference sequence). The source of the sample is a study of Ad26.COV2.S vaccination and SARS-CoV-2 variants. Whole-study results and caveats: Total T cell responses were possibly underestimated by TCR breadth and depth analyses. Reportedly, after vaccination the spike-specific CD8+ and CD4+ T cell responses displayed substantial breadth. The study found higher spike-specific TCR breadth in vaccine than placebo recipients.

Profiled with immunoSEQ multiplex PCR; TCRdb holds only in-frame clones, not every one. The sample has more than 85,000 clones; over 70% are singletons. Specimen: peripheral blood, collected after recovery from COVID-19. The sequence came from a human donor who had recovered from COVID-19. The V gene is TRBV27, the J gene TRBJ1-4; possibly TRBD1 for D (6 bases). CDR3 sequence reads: CASSLRDGGASEKLFF. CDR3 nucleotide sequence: TGTGCCAGCAGTCTCCGGGATGGGGGGGCAAGTGAAAAACTGTTTTTT.